What follows are 18 T cell receptor beta chains derived from one specimen sequenced in a study of blood T cell repertoires in COVID-19 (TCRdb year 2020). The library was obtained by the immunoSEQ multiplex PCR assay. TCRdb retrieved this table from immuneACCESS and kept in-frame rearrangements only. Not all clones are present; in checked studies, unresolved V genes account for under half, and no reason is known for the remainder. The sample table records roughly 230,000 clones; roughly 84% of these occur just once. The ten largest clones take up roughly 7.1% of the sample. Sequences were obtained from PBMCs or T cells enriched from blood (not recorded which). All receptors come from a young man in a cohort exposed to, infected with or recovered from COVID-19 (not recorded which).

This clone occurred many times. The chain joins TRBV18 to TRBJ1-2; D remains ambiguous. The V end lost 6 bases, the J end lost 1 base, and 18 bases lay between the germline ends. This CDR3 contains 16 residues. CDR1 is KGHSH and CDR2 is LQKENI in the germline V gene. CDR3 in DNA: TGTGCCAGCTCCACAACCTCGGAGGTCATTAACTATGGCTACACCTTC. Its translation is CASSTTSEVINYGYTF. The whole variable domain, filled in from reference TRBV18 and TRBJ1-2, reads NAGVMQNPRHLVRRRGQEARLRCSPMKGHSHVYWYRQLPEEGLKFMVYLQKENIIDESGMPKERFSAEFPKEGPSILRIQQVVRGDSAAYFCASSTTSEVINYGYTFGSGTRLTVV.

This clone has only a few counts. The rearrangement joins TRBV29-1 to TRBJ1-4; D uncertain. The CDR3 covers 13 residues. V lost 4 bases, J lost 8 bases, and 14 bases lay in between. Germline assignment: CDR1 SQVTM and CDR2 ANQGSEA. CDR3 in amino acids: CSVGGGSGEKLFF. The CDR3 nucleotides are TGCAGCGTTGGAGGCGGGTCGGGGGAAAAACTGTTTTTT. Full variable domain (missing parts from reference TRBV29-1 and TRBJ1-4): SAVISQKPSRDICQRGTSLTIQCQVDSQVTMMFWYRQQPGQSLTLIATANQGSEATYESGFVIDKFPISRPNLTFSTLTVSNMSPEDSSIYLCSVGGGSGEKLFFGSGTQLSVL.

This rearrangement joins TRBV7-3 to TRBJ2-2, with TRBD1 matching 7 bases. CDR1 and CDR2 (germline): SGHTA, FQGTGA. J was trimmed by 7 bases and V by 8 bases; bases with no gene match: 10. This CDR3 contains 14 residues. This CDR3 reads CASQLISGGGELFF. In DNA form, the CDR3 reads TGTGCCAGCCAGCTTATATCAGGGGGCGGGGAGCTGTTTTTT. Filled out from reference TRBV7-3 and TRBJ2-2, the complete variable domain reads GAGVSQTPSNKVTEKGKYVELRCDPISGHTALYWYRQSLGQGPEFLIYFQGTGAADDSGLPNDRFFAVRPEGSVSTLKIQRTERGDSAVYLCASQLISGGGELFFGEGSRLTVL.

This sequence joins TRBV7-9 and TRBJ1-1; TRBD1 agrees at 9 bases. This CDR3 spans 15 amino acids. The ends lost 5 bases at V and 2 bases at J; junction bases unmatched: 6. The V gene's germline CDR1 is SEHNR and CDR2 FQNEAQ (reference sequence). The DNA for the CDR3 is TGTGCCAGCAGCATTGGGACAGGGCTCAACACTGAAGCTTTCTTT. This codes for CASSIGTGLNTEAFF.

The chain carries TRBV2 and TRBJ2-1; 10 bases align to TRBD2. V gave up 10 bases and J gave up 4 bases; unmatched junction bases: 7. Germline V gene data show CDR1 as SNHLY and CDR2 as FYNNEI. The CDR3 runs 14 residues. The CDR3 here is CATLAGAGYNEQFF. The CDR3 nucleotides are TGTGCCACTCTAGCGGGAGCGGGGTACAATGAGCAGTTCTTC.

V is TRBV19 and J is TRBJ1-1; no definite D call. V shed 5 bases and J shed 7 bases, with 8 bases lying between them. CDR1 is LNHDA and CDR2 is SQIVND in the germline V gene (reference sequence). This CDR3 is 11 amino acids long. The CDR3 loop is CASSSHIEAFF. The CDR3 region has the DNA TGTGCCAGTAGTTCACACATTGAAGCTTTCTTT.

The chain has TRBV15 and TRBJ1-3, with D possibly TRBD1 on 5 matching bases. V was shortened by 0 bases and J by 4 bases, with 10 bases between the two germline ends. CDR1 and CDR2 (germline): LNHNV, YYDKDF (reference sequence). The CDR3 is 15 amino acids. The CDR3 region has the DNA TGTGCCACCAGCAGAGATCAGGGAGGAGGAAACACCATATATTTT. It specifies CATSRDQGGGNTIYF.

The chain is built from TRBV11-3 and TRBJ1-3; no definite D call. CDR1 is SGHNT, CDR2 YENEEA, per germline. This CDR3 is built from 13 residues. V lost 3 bases to trimming and J lost 2 bases, with 5 bases between them. The CDR3 nucleotides are TGTGCCAGCAGCTTTGAGCCTGGAAACACCATATATTTT. Translated, it gives CASSFEPGNTIYF.

V gene TRBV9 combines with J gene TRBJ2-7; unclear D gene. Trimming pared 1 base from V and 3 bases from J, leaving 8 bases between. Germline lookup yields CDR1 SGDLS and CDR2 YYNGEE. The CDR3 sequence is 13 residues long. This chain's CDR3 is CASSVSDNYEQYF. The CDR3 DNA reads TGTGCCAGCAGCGTAAGTGACAACTACGAGCAGTACTTC.

V is TRBV3-1 (or the pseudogene TRBV3-2) and J is TRBJ2-3; D is unclear. The CDR3 length is 17 residues. The V gene lost 0 bases and the J gene lost 5 bases, with 18 bases spanning the gap. Germline V gene lookup returns CDR1 LGHDT and CDR2 YNNKEL (reference sequence). The CDR3 region has the DNA TGTGCCAGCAGCCAAGATCCGCTAGTCTCCGTGGAAGATACGCAGTATTTT. It translates to CASSQDPLVSVEDTQYF.

The chain links TRBV27 to TRBJ2-7, with TRBD1 as a possible D gene (6 bases). The CDR3 runs to 13 residues. Germline assignment: CDR1 MNHEY and CDR2 SMNVEV (reference sequence). Between the trimmed V and J ends, which lost 8 bases and 4 bases, there was a span of 15 bases. CDR3 residues: CASSGAVLYEQYF. CDR3 in DNA: TGTGCCAGCTCAGGGGCAGTCTTATACGAGCAGTACTTC.

This clone showed up just a few times. This chain uses TRBV7-2 with TRBJ1-5; 7 bases agree with TRBD1. V shed 5 bases and J 1 base; nucleotides not matched to a gene: 11. CDR3 length: 17 amino acids. The germline V gene has CDR1 SGHTA and CDR2 FQGNSA. The CDR3 reads CASSRFSTGMSNQPQHF. CDR3 DNA: TGTGCCAGCAGCCGCTTTTCGACAGGGATGAGCAATCAGCCCCAGCATTTT.

This clone was observed once. The chain couples TRBV19 to TRBJ1-5; 10 positions agree with TRBD1. V shed 9 bases and J 6 bases; nucleotides not matched to a gene: 8. The CDR3 consists of 14 residues. Germline CDR1 is LNHDA and CDR2 is SQIVND (reference sequence). The CDR3 loop is CASEGQGYGQPQHF. CDR3 in DNA: TGTGCCAGCGAGGGACAGGGGTACGGTCAGCCCCAGCATTTT.

V is TRBV2 and J is TRBJ2-5; D gene unclear. The CDR3 sequence is 15 residues long. Trimming left V 6 bases short and J 0 bases short, with 14 bases between. The germline V gene encodes CDR1 SNHLY and CDR2 FYNNEI. In DNA form, the CDR3 reads TGTGCCAGCAGCTTTTCGAGAGGAGACCAAGAGACCCAGTACTTC. It specifies CASSFSRGDQETQYF.

J is TRBJ1-2 and V is TRBV19; 12 nucleotides agree with TRBD1. V trimming: 4 bases; J trimming: 8 bases; junction bases outside the gene matches: 8. Germline V gene data show CDR1 as LNHDA and CDR2 as SQIVND (reference sequence). The CDR3 totals 15 residues. In DNA form, the CDR3 reads TGTGCCAGTAGTACCGCCGGGACAGGGGGCTGGGGCTACACCTTC. It encodes CASSTAGTGGWGYTF.

The genes are TRBV28 and TRBJ1-4, with 7 bases identical to TRBD1. V was clipped by 6 bases and J by 7 bases; unmatched bases: 8. The CDR3 length is 14 residues. Germline V CDR1 and CDR2: MDHEN, SYDVKM. The CDR3 nucleotides read TGTGCCAGCAGGCACGAGGGGGCTGTTGAAAAACTGTTTTTT. Translated: CASRHEGAVEKLFF.

This rearrangement joins TRBV7-9 to TRBJ2-7; 8 nucleotides align to TRBD1. Germline-derived CDR1 and CDR2 are SEHNR and FQNEAQ (reference sequence). V lost 5 bases and J lost 7; bases outside the gene matches: 7. This CDR3 contains 13 residues. CDR3 sequence: CASSVDRVREQYF. DNA of the CDR3: TGTGCCAGCAGCGTGGACAGGGTGCGGGAGCAGTACTTC.

The chain uses TRBV19 and TRBJ2-1, with TRBD2 matching over 9 bases. CDR3 length equals 15 residues. J gave up 4 bases and V 3 bases, and 4 bases lay outside the gene matches. Germline V CDR1 and CDR2: LNHDA, SQIVND (reference sequence). The chain's CDR3 is CASSIISGGYNEQFF. The CDR3 bases are TGTGCCAGTAGTATTATCAGCGGGGGGTACAATGAGCAGTTCTTC.